This T cell receptor (beta chain) was documented in a study of Ad26.COV2.S vaccination and SARS-CoV-2 variants. Study as a whole: Vaccine-arm donor from the placebo-controlled COV1001 Ad26.COV2.S trial. Whole-study findings and limits: Those who received vaccine or placebo ended up with similar non-spike TCR breadth.

The treatment here: about 20 received Ad26.COV2.S at low or high dose, single or two shots; 5 received placebo; per-sample allocation not given. Sampling was performed 63 days after the first vaccine or placebo injection. TCRdb's copy holds only in-frame clones and misses some; the assay was immunoSEQ multiplex PCR. Of 400,000 to 500,000 clones listed, roughly 87% were seen once; the top ten hold around 2.6%. Points on this clone: Antigen: not known.

The sequenced sample was peripheral blood, obtained in a trial of Ad26.COV2.S vaccine versus placebo. The receptor comes from a person aged 18-65 years who received the Ad26.COV2.S COVID-19 vaccine or a placebo.

For the CDR3, the DNA is TGTGCCAGCAGCCAACTCGAAGATGAGAACACTGAAGCTTTCTTT. Amino acid sequence: CASSQLEDENTEAFF. V and J are TRBV3-1 (or the pseudogene TRBV3-2) and TRBJ1-1; D not certain. This CDR3 region has 15 residues. CDR1 and CDR2 (germline): LGHDT, YNNKEL (reference sequence). V was pared by 2 bases and J by 1 base, with 11 bases between.